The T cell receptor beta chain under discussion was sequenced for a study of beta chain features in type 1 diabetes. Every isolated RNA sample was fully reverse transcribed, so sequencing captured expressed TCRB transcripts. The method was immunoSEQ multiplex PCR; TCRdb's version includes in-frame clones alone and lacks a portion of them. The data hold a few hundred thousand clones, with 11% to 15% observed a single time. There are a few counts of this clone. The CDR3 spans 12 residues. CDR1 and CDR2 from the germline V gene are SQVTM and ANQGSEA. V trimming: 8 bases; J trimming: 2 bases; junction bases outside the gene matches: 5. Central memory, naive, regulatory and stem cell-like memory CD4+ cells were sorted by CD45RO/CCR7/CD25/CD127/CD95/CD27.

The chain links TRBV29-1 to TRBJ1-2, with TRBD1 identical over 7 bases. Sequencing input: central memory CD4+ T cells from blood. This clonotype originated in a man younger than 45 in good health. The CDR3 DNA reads TGCAGCACCGAGACAGGGAACTATGGCTACACCTTC. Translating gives CSTETGNYGYTF.